A selection of T cell receptor beta chains follows, all from one sample in a study of blood T cell repertoires in COVID-19. The data were produced by immunoSEQ multiplex PCR, yet TCRdb's version contains in-frame clones alone and is incomplete. The table lists a few hundred thousand clones, roughly 80% of them singletons. The specimen sequenced was peripheral blood. These receptor sequences come from a woman younger than 30 with acute or convalescent COVID-19. The CDR3 runs from the conserved cysteine through the conserved F or W. The D gene is left open where the match is weak. Clone size appears in some rows only: once, few, many, or a class for an expanded clone.

D gene,V gene,clone size,J gene,CDR3 protein,CDR3 DNA
TRBD1,TRBV9,-,TRBJ1-4,CASSVASGQGATNEKLFF,TGTGCCAGCAGCGTAGCTTCGGGACAGGGGGCTACTAATGAAAAACTGTTTTTT
TRBD2,TRBV5-1,-,TRBJ2-3,CASSSRGGRAVDTQYF,TGCGCCAGCAGCTCGAGAGGAGGGAGGGCCGTAGATACGCAGTATTTT
TRBD1,TRBV5-1,-,TRBJ2-2,CASSLEGTANTGELFF,TGCGCCAGCAGCTTGGAGGGGACAGCCAACACCGGGGAGCTGTTTTTT
-,TRBV2,-,TRBJ2-5,CASSEATGRGETQYF,TGTGCCAGCAGTGAAGCGACAGGGCGGGGAGAGACCCAGTACTTC
TRBD1,TRBV11-1,-,TRBJ1-1,CASSQRQGAIEAFF,TGTGCCAGCAGCCAGAGACAGGGAGCGATTGAAGCTTTCTTT
-,TRBV6-5,-,TRBJ1-1,CASSYLQGFGEAFF,TGTGCCAGCAGTTACTTACAGGGATTTGGTGAAGCTTTCTTT
-,TRBV19,-,TRBJ1-5,CASSMAVNQFQPQHF,TGTGCCAGTAGTATGGCGGTAAACCAATTTCAGCCCCAGCATTTT
TRBD1,TRBV6-5,-,TRBJ1-1,CASSPDRDTEAFF,TGTGCCAGCAGCCCGGACAGGGACACTGAAGCTTTCTTT
TRBD1,TRBV5-1,once,TRBJ2-1,CASNSGTGTVDEQFF,TGCGCCAGCAACTCCGGGACAGGGACCGTCGATGAGCAGTTCTTC
TRBD1,TRBV11-2,-,TRBJ2-7,CASRLWAGTVGYEQYF,TGTGCCAGCAGGCTTTGGGCTGGGACAGTTGGGTACGAGCAGTACTTC
TRBD1,TRBV19,-,TRBJ1-1,CASRSDRGETEAFF,TGTGCCAGTAGGTCGGACAGGGGGGAGACTGAAGCTTTCTTT
-,TRBV2,-,TRBJ1-2,CASSERAGSNYGYTF,TGTGCCAGCAGTGAACGGGCAGGGTCTAACTATGGCTACACCTTC
-,TRBV27,-,TRBJ1-3,CASSLSGRNSGNTIYF,TGTGCCAGCAGTTTATCGGGGAGAAACTCTGGAAACACCATATATTTT
-,TRBV10-3,few,TRBJ1-2,CAISPLTGGNYGYTF,TGTGCCATCAGCCCGCTAACCGGGGGGAACTATGGCTACACCTTC
-,TRBV7-9,-,TRBJ2-5,CASSLAGAQETQYF,TGTGCCAGCAGCTTAGCGGGAGCCCAAGAGACCCAGTACTTC
TRBD2,TRBV9,-,TRBJ2-1,CASSVRWEGYNEQFF,TGTGCCAGCAGCGTACGGTGGGAGGGCTACAATGAGCAGTTCTTC
-,TRBV18,-,TRBJ2-3,CASSFAGVSTDTQYF,TGTGCCAGCTCATTCGCAGGGGTTTCGACAGATACGCAGTATTTT
-,TRBV6-1,once,TRBJ1-2,CASSEVGGANYGYTF,TGTGCCAGCAGTGAAGTTGGGGGGGCTAACTATGGCTACACCTTC
-,TRBV7-2,-,TRBJ2-7,CASSLGGVSSYEQYF,TGTGCCAGCAGCTTAGGAGGTGTGAGCTCCTACGAGCAGTACTTC
-,TRBV28,once,TRBJ1-1,CASSLGGVGRNTEAFF,TGTGCCAGCAGCCTCGGCGGGGTAGGGAGGAACACTGAAGCTTTCTTT
TRBD1,TRBV6-6,few,TRBJ1-1,CASSWTGGLNTEAFF,TGTGCCAGCAGTTGGACAGGGGGCTTGAACACTGAAGCTTTCTTT
TRBD2,TRBV3-1/TRBV3-2,-,TRBJ2-7,CASSQDLGLAQYEQYF,TGTGCCAGCAGCCAAGATTTAGGACTAGCGCAGTACGAGCAGTACTTC
TRBD1,TRBV30,-,TRBJ2-1,CAWSGSGQGPYNEQFF,TGTGCCTGGAGCGGTTCCGGACAGGGTCCTTACAATGAGCAGTTCTTC
-,TRBV7-8,-,TRBJ1-2,CASSVDSSGYYGYTF,TGTGCCAGCAGCGTCGACAGCTCTGGGTACTATGGCTACACCTTC
-,TRBV30,once,TRBJ2-3,CAWNSGNADTQYF,TGTGCCTGGAATTCGGGGAACGCAGATACGCAGTATTTT
TRBD1,TRBV9,-,TRBJ2-7,CASSPGQGSLKSYEQYF,TGTGCCAGCAGCCCGGGACAGGGATCCCTAAAAAGCTACGAGCAGTACTTC
-,TRBV9,-,TRBJ2-6,CASSPRSLGANVLTF,TGTGCCAGCAGCCCCAGGTCATTAGGGGCCAACGTCCTGACTTTC
-,TRBV5-6,few,TRBJ1-2,CASSLARRGDYGYTF,TGTGCCAGCAGCTTGGCCAGGAGGGGTGACTATGGCTACACCTTC
TRBD2,TRBV19,-,TRBJ2-6,CASSIRLAGSIYGANVLTF,TGTGCCAGTAGTATAAGACTAGCGGGAAGTATATATGGGGCCAACGTCCTGACTTTC
-,TRBV28,-,TRBJ2-5,CASTEAAQETQYF,TGTGCCAGCACTGAAGCGGCTCAAGAGACCCAGTACTTC
TRBD2,TRBV19,-,TRBJ2-7,CASSTWTRTSEQYF,TGTGCCAGTAGTACCTGGACTAGGACGTCCGAGCAGTACTTC
TRBD2,TRBV6-2/TRBV6-3,-,TRBJ2-3,CASSYPKTAGLAATDTQYF,TGTGCCAGCAGTTACCCGAAGACAGCGGGACTAGCGGCCACAGATACGCAGTATTTT
-,TRBV7-9,once,TRBJ1-1,CASSLLDRDNTEAFF,TGTGCCAGCAGCTTATTGGACAGAGATAACACTGAAGCTTTCTTT
TRBD1,TRBV5-1,-,TRBJ2-2,CASSLAGQGAGELFF,TGCGCCAGCAGCTTGGCCGGACAGGGCGCCGGGGAGCTGTTTTTT
TRBD1,TRBV19,-,TRBJ2-7,CASSRGWTGLYEQYF,TGTGCCAGTAGTAGGGGTTGGACAGGGTTGTACGAGCAGTACTTC
-,TRBV5-4,-,TRBJ1-2,CASSHGQRNYGYTF,TGTGCCAGCAGCCACGGACAGAGGAACTATGGCTACACCTTC
-,TRBV29-1,-,TRBJ1-2,CSVPGGTDVWVAYGYTF,TGCAGCGTTCCGGGGGGGACGGACGTCTGGGTCGCTTATGGCTACACCTTC
-,TRBV9,-,TRBJ2-3,CASSVGAFAGETDTQYF,TGTGCCAGCAGCGTGGGGGCCTTTGCGGGAGAGACAGATACGCAGTATTTT
TRBD2,TRBV19,-,TRBJ2-7,CASSTSSGSYEQYF,TGTGCCAGTAGTACTTCTAGCGGCTCCTACGAGCAGTACTTC
TRBD1,TRBV18,-,TRBJ1-5,CASGQGNQPQHF,TGTGCCAGCGGACAGGGTAATCAGCCCCAGCATTTT
TRBD1,TRBV27,few,TRBJ1-2,CASSPRATGGSYGYTF,TGTGCCAGCAGTCCCCGGGCGACAGGGGGCTCCTATGGCTACACCTTC